This TCR beta chain comes out of a study of blood T cell repertoires in COVID-19. Sequencing was performed with immunoSEQ multiplex PCR; in TCRdb, only in-frame clones are kept and a portion is missing. The sample holds 70,000 to 80,000 clones, approximately 86% seen once. The clonotype comes from a human donor in a cohort sampled during active COVID-19. Input material: peripheral blood.

The CDR3, as DNA: TGTGCCATCAGTGATCTTTCGACAGGGGGCACAGATACGCAGTATTTT. Translation gives CAISDLSTGGTDTQYF. This chain uses TRBV10-3 with TRBJ2-3; TRBD1 agrees at 8 bases. The CDR3 runs 16 residues. The trim removed 3 bases at V and 1 base at J, leaving 6 bases unmatched. Germline lookup yields CDR1 ENHRY and CDR2 SYGVKD.